The 30 T cell receptor beta chains below all came from one sample that was sequenced in a study of T cell changes during pregnancy in multiple sclerosis. TCRdb's table, derived via immunoSEQ multiplex PCR, lists solely in-frame clones and lacks some. The table includes over 55,000 clones, 85% to 90% detected once. This material consisted of peripheral blood, taken after pregnancy. Receptor source: a female donor in good health, enrolled as a control in a pregnancy study.

The V gene is TRBV10-2, the J gene TRBJ2-7; D not resolved. CDR1 and CDR2 (germline): WSHSY, SAAADI. V lost 6 bases and J 2 bases, leaving 14 bases between the germline ends. CDR3 length: 14 amino acids. CDR3 protein: CASSPPGGAYEQYF. The CDR3 nucleotides are TGCGCCAGCAGCCCTCCCGGTGGAGCCTACGAGCAGTACTTC.

V and J are TRBV7-9 and TRBJ1-2; D is uncertain. The CDR3 extends over 13 amino acids. The V and J ends lost 5 bases and 8 bases respectively, with 15 bases between them. In germline, CDR1 is SEHNR, CDR2 FQNEAQ (reference sequence). CDR3 loop: CASSPLPGSGYTF. The CDR3 DNA sequence: TGTGCCAGCAGCCCCCTCCCGGGTTCAGGCTACACCTTC.

This rearrangement joins TRBV10-3 to TRBJ1-1; possibly TRBD1 for D (6 bases). The CDR3 is 12 amino acids. Between the trimmed V and J ends, which lost 4 bases and 11 bases, there was a span of 14 bases. From germline, CDR1 is ENHRY and CDR2 SYGVKD. The chain's CDR3 is CAISAGAEEAFF. As DNA, the CDR3 is TGTGCCATCAGTGCAGGGGCGGAGGAGGCTTTCTTT.

CDR3 DNA sequence: TGTGCCAGCAACCTCGGGACAGGGGGGTCACCCCTCCACTTT. This translates into CASNLGTGGSPLHF. The genes are TRBV11-2 and TRBJ1-6, with TRBD1 matching 11 bases. V lost 7 bases and J lost 10; bases outside the gene matches: 6. Germline assignment: CDR1 SGHAT and CDR2 FQNNGV. The CDR3 has 14 residues.

The chain is built from TRBV19 and TRBJ1-2; maybe TRBD1 (5 bases). The ends were cut back, 1 base at V and 4 bases at J, with 13 bases in the middle. CDR1 is LNHDA, CDR2 SQIVND, per germline (reference sequence). The CDR3 contains 15 residues. CDR3 sequence: CASSIGGRGTYGYTF. Here the CDR3 DNA reads TGTGCCAGTAGTATAGGGGGTCGGGGGACCTATGGCTACACCTTC.

This clone was seen only a few times. The chain employs TRBV4-1 and TRBJ2-7; 8 bases agree with TRBD2. This CDR3 spans 15 amino acids. The J segment lost 4 bases and the V segment lost 4 bases, leaving 9 bases of the junction unmatched. The germline V gene encodes CDR1 MGHRA and CDR2 YSYEKL. In nucleotides, the CDR3 is TGCGCCAGCAGCCCCGCCCCACTAGCGGCGTACGAGCAGTACTTC. Translating gives CASSPAPLAAYEQYF.

The CDR3 nucleotides read TGTGCCATTAGGGCTAGCGAGGACAATGAGCAGTTCTTC. Translation gives CAIRASEDNEQFF. The chain links TRBV10-3 to TRBJ2-1; D is perhaps TRBD2 (6 bases). The CDR3 spans 13 residues. The ends were cut back, 9 bases at V and 5 bases at J, with 14 bases in the middle. Germline CDR1 reads ENHRY; CDR2 reads SYGVKD.

V is TRBV27 and J is TRBJ2-7, with 11 bases lining up with TRBD2. Germline V gene sequence: CDR1 MNHEY, CDR2 SMNVEV (reference sequence). CDR3 length equals 16 residues. The V segment lost 0 bases and the J segment 6 bases; nucleotides outside the gene matches: 7. In DNA, the CDR3 is TGTGCCAGCAGTTTATCCCCGTTAGCGGGAGGGAGCGAGCAGTACTTC. This gives the protein CASSLSPLAGGSEQYF.

This sequence joins TRBV27 and TRBJ1-2, with a weak D call TRBD1 (6 bases). This CDR3 spans 16 amino acids. V was clipped by 4 bases and J by 5 bases, with 20 bases between them. Germline-derived CDR1 and CDR2 are MNHEY and SMNVEV (reference sequence). The CDR3 bases are TGTGCCAGCAGTTCCCAACATTGGGGGGGCGTTTATGGCTACACCTTC. As protein: CASSSQHWGGVYGYTF.

This clone was detected once. J is TRBJ2-3 and V is TRBV30, with TRBD1 matching 7 bases. The CDR3 totals 14 residues. Germline CDR1 is GTSNPN and CDR2 is SVGIG (reference sequence). Trimming removed 2 bases from V and 2 bases from J; junction bases left unmatched: 4. This CDR3 reads CAWSRGQYTDTQYF. The CDR3 DNA sequence: TGTGCCTGGAGTAGGGGACAGTACACAGATACGCAGTATTTT.

The count of this clone is one. The rearrangement links TRBV30 to TRBJ2-4, with a weak D call TRBD2 (6 bases). This CDR3 is 14 amino acids long. The V gene's germline CDR1 is GTSNPN and CDR2 SVGIG (reference sequence). The ends were cut back, 4 bases at V and 1 base at J, with 11 bases in the middle. The chain's CDR3 is CAWTPGGAKNIQYF. The DNA of the CDR3 is TGTGCCTGGACCCCTGGGGGGGCCAAAAACATTCAGTACTTC.

The chain has TRBV7-9 and TRBJ2-3; 7 positions agree with TRBD2. Looked up from germline, CDR1 is SEHNR and CDR2 is FQNEAQ (reference sequence). The ends lost 1 base at V and 2 bases at J; junction bases unmatched: 6. CDR3 length: 16 amino acids. CDR3 sequence reads: CASSLVASGYTDTQYF. The CDR3 DNA reads as TGTGCCAGCAGCTTAGTCGCTAGCGGCTACACAGATACGCAGTATTTT.

This chain links TRBV2 with TRBJ2-3; 8 bases map to TRBD2. Germline CDR1 is SNHLY and CDR2 is FYNNEI. Trimming cost V 6 bases and J 4 bases; bases outside gene matches: 12. This CDR3 spans 16 amino acids. CDR3 nucleotide sequence: TGTGCCAGCAGGGGACCGGGAGCGGGAGCGGCAGATACGCAGTATTTT. As protein: CASRGPGAGAADTQYF.

This chain connects TRBV5-1 to TRBJ2-7; D is perhaps TRBD2 (6 bases). The CDR3 is made up of 14 amino acids. Trimming left V 4 bases short and J 2 bases short, with 13 bases between. CDR1 SGHRS and CDR2 YFSETQ come from the germline V gene. The CDR3 loop reads CASSQAGLPYEQYF. The CDR3 nucleotides are TGCGCCAGCAGCCAGGCCGGACTACCCTACGAGCAGTACTTC.

This rearrangement joins TRBV25-1 to TRBJ2-3; 7 bases match TRBD1. The CDR3 consists of 17 residues. Germline V gene lookup returns CDR1 MGHDK and CDR2 SYGVNS. The V gene end was trimmed by 4 bases and the J gene end by 2 bases; junction bases not matched to a gene: 12. CDR3 bases: TGTGCCAGCAGTGGCCCCGGTGGGGACAGAGACACAGATACGCAGTATTTT. Amino acids: CASSGPGGDRDTDTQYF. Combining the CDR3 with reference TRBV25-1 and TRBJ2-3 gives the whole variable domain EADIYQTPRYLVIGTGKKITLECSQTMGHDKMYWYQQDPGMELHLIHYSYGVNSTEKGDLSSESTVSRIRTEHFPLTLESARPSHTSQYLCASSGPGGDRDTDTQYFGPGTRLTVL.

The chain uses TRBV20-1 and TRBJ1-4; a weak D match, TRBD1 (6 bases). Germline CDR1 DFQATT, CDR2 SNEGSKA (reference sequence). This CDR3 is 9 amino acids long. This chain's CDR3 is CRGRGGLFF. In DNA form, the CDR3 reads TGCAGGGGAAGAGGGGGACTGTTTTTT.

The chain uses TRBV5-4 and TRBJ2-2, with a weak D call TRBD2 (6 bases). From germline, CDR1 is SGHNT and CDR2 YYREEE (reference sequence). Deletions cut 4 bases from V and 2 bases from J, with 21 bases between. The CDR3 length is 18 residues. CDR3 protein: CASSQLSRGAINTGELFF. DNA of the CDR3: TGTGCCAGCAGCCAGTTAAGCCGCGGGGCAATTAACACCGGGGAGCTGTTTTTT.

The V and J genes are TRBV19 and TRBJ1-4; TRBD1 agrees at 8 bases. The germline V gene has CDR1 LNHDA and CDR2 SQIVND (reference sequence). The CDR3 covers 16 residues. The trim removed 5 bases at V and 4 bases at J, leaving 9 bases unmatched. CDR3 sequence (DNA): TGTGCCAGTAGTCCGGGACAGGCATTCCTTAATGAAAAACTGTTTTTT. Amino acid sequence: CASSPGQAFLNEKLFF.

The V gene is TRBV6-5, the J gene TRBJ2-2; D not certain. V lost 0 bases to trimming and J lost 2 bases, with 10 bases between them. CDR3 length equals 16 residues. Germline values: CDR1 MNHEY, CDR2 SVGAGI. CDR3 nucleotide sequence: TGTGCCAGCAGTTACTCGATGAGCGATAACACCGGGGAGCTGTTTTTT. Translating it yields CASSYSMSDNTGELFF.

This chain links TRBV11-3 with TRBJ1-2, with D uncertain. This CDR3 has 15 amino acids. V lost 3 bases, J lost 4 bases, and 15 bases lay in between. In germline, CDR1 is SGHNT, CDR2 YENEEA. CDR3 DNA: TGTGCCAGCAGCTTTTCCTCCCCGCGCCTCTATGGCTACACCTTC. Residues: CASSFSSPRLYGYTF.

The CDR3 coding sequence is TGTGCCAGCAGTATGACAGGGGGCGCGGTTATGGCTTTCTTT. Translated: CASSMTGGAVMAFF. This rearrangement joins TRBV7-8 to TRBJ1-1; TRBD1 matches at 10 bases. The CDR3 length is 14 residues. Per germline, CDR1 SGHVS and CDR2 FQNEAQ. Trimming at V came to 6 bases and at J to 11 bases, leaving 12 bases not matched to a gene.

The rearrangement links TRBV15 to TRBJ1-1, with TRBD1 matching 7 bases. The CDR3 loop spans 14 amino acids. Losses at the gene ends were 0 bases for V and 5 bases for J; bases not matched to a gene: 3. Per germline, CDR1 LNHNV and CDR2 YYDKDF (reference sequence). The CDR3 sequence is CATSRDPGGTEAFF. Written as DNA, the CDR3 is TGTGCCACCAGCAGAGACCCAGGGGGTACTGAAGCTTTCTTT.

The chain joins TRBV5-1 to TRBJ2-7, with 8 nucleotides matching TRBD1. The CDR3 is 15 residues long. V gave up 3 bases and J gave up 6 bases; unmatched junction bases: 11. Germline CDR1 reads SGHRS; CDR2 reads YFSETQ. CDR3 in DNA: TGCGCCAGCAGCTCGATAGACAGGGGATCTAGCGAGCAGTACTTC. Its protein is CASSSIDRGSSEQYF.

V is TRBV7-6 and J is TRBJ2-3; a possible D gene is TRBD2 (5 bases). Looked up from germline, CDR1 is SGHVS and CDR2 is FNYEAQ. Trimming removed 5 bases from V and 6 bases from J, with 9 bases in between. CDR3 length: 12 amino acids. Here the CDR3 DNA reads TGTGCCAGCAGCCCGTCGGGGGATACGCAGTATTTT. Translated: CASSPSGDTQYF.

The genes are TRBV18 and TRBJ1-5; 7 bases line up with TRBD1. V lost 4 bases to trimming and J lost 3 bases; unmatched junction nucleotides: 3. The CDR3 length is 14 residues. Germline CDR1 KGHSH, CDR2 LQKENI. In DNA form, the CDR3 reads TGTGCCAGCTCACAGGGGGCAGACAATCAGCCCCAGCATTTT. This sequence encodes CASSQGADNQPQHF.

The chain is built from TRBV6-5 and TRBJ1-1, with D maybe TRBD1 (5 bases). Germline lookup yields CDR1 MNHEY and CDR2 SVGAGI. V lost 3 bases and J lost 1, with 9 bases in between. This CDR3 spans 14 amino acids. The CDR3 loop is CASSYQGENTEAFF. As DNA, the CDR3 is TGTGCCAGCAGTTATCAAGGGGAGAACACTGAAGCTTTCTTT.

This chain links TRBV7-2 with TRBJ2-5, with a tentative D call TRBD1 (5 bases). The CDR3 is 12 amino acids. Trimming stripped 2 bases from V and 5 bases from J, with 6 bases between. The V gene's germline CDR1 is SGHTA and CDR2 FQGNSA. The CDR3 region is CASSLYRETQYF. The CDR3 DNA reads as TGTGCCAGCAGCTTATACAGGGAGACCCAGTACTTC.

This chain links TRBV10-3 with TRBJ1-5; D not certain. V dropped 3 bases and J dropped 2 bases, with 8 bases sitting between them. The V gene's germline CDR1 is ENHRY and CDR2 SYGVKD. This CDR3 is 14 amino acids long. The DNA of the CDR3 is TGTGCCATCAGTGAAGATAGTGGCAATCAGCCCCAGCATTTT. Translated, it gives CAISEDSGNQPQHF.

The genes are TRBV30 and TRBJ2-3, with a weak D call TRBD2 (5 bases). Germline CDR1 reads GTSNPN; CDR2 reads SVGIG (reference sequence). The CDR3 spans 12 residues. V dropped 4 bases and J dropped 2 bases, with 7 bases sitting between them. CDR3 residues: CAWTSSTDTQYF. The CDR3 nucleotides are TGTGCCTGGACTAGCTCCACAGATACGCAGTATTTT.

This chain joins TRBV7-2 and TRBJ2-1, with a tentative D call TRBD1 (6 bases). This CDR3 is built from 18 residues. With 0 bases removed from V and 3 bases from J, the gap between germline ends came to 18 bases. Germline V gives CDR1 SGHTA, CDR2 FQGNSA. CDR3 region: CASSLARIWGLDYNEQFF. CDR3 bases: TGTGCCAGCAGCTTAGCGCGGATATGGGGGCTGGACTACAATGAGCAGTTCTTC.